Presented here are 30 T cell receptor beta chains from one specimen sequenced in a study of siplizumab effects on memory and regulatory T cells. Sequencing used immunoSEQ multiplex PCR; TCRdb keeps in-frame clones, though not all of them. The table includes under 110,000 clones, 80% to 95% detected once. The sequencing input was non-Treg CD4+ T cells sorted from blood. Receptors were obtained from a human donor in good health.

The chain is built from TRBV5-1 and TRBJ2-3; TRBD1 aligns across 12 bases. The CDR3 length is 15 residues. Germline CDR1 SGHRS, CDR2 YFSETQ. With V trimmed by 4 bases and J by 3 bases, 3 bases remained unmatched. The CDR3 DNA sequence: TGCGCCAGCAGCGAGGGACAGGGGGCGACAGATACGCAGTATTTT. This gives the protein CASSEGQGATDTQYF.

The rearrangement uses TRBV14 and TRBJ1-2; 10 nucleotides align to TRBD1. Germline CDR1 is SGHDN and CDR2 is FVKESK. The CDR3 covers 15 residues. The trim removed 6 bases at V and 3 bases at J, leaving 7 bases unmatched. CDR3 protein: CASRPTGGRDYGYTF. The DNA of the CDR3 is TGTGCCAGCAGACCGACAGGGGGCCGTGACTATGGCTACACCTTC.

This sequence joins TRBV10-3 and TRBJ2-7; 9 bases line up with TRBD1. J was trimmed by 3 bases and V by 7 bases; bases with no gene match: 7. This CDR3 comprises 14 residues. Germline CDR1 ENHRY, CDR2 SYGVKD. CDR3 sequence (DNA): TGTGCCATCAAACCGGGACAGGGCCTCTACGAGCAGTACTTC. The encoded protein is CAIKPGQGLYEQYF.

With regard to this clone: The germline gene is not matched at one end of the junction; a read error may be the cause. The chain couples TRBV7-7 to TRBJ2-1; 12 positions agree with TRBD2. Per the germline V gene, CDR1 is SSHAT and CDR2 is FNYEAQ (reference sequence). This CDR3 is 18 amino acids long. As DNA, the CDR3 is TGTGCTAGCAGCCCCGGGACTAGCGGGTGGGGAACCCACAATGAGCAGTTCTTC. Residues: CASSPGTSGWGTHNEQFF.

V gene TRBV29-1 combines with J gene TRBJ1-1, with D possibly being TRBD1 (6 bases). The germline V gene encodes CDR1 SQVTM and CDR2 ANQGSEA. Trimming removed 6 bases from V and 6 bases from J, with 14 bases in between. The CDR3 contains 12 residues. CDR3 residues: CSVSGTRSEAFF. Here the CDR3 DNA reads TGCAGCGTCTCGGGGACACGGTCTGAAGCTTTCTTT.

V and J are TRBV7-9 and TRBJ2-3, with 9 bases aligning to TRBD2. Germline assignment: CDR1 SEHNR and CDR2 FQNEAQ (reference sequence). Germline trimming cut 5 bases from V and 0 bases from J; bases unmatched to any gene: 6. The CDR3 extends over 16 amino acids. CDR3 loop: CASSAQTSGSTDTQYF. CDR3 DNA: TGTGCCAGCAGCGCGCAGACTAGCGGAAGCACAGATACGCAGTATTTT.

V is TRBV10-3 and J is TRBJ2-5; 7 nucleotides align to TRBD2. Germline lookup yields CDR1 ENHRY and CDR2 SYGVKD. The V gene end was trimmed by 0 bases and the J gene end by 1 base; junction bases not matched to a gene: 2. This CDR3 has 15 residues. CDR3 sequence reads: CAISESGTIQETQYF. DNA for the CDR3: TGTGCCATCAGTGAGTCTGGGACTATCCAAGAGACCCAGTACTTC.

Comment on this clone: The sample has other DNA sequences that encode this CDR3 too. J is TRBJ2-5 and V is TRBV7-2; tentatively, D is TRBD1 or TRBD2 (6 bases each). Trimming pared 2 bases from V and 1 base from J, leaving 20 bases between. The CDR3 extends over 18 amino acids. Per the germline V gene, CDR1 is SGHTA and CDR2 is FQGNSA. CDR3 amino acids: CASSLKGGRGMLQETQYF. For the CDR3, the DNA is TGTGCCAGCAGCTTAAAGGGGGGTCGCGGGATGCTCCAAGAGACCCAGTACTTC.

The CDR3 region is CASNWGTGELFF. CDR3 nucleotides: TGTGCCAGCAACTGGGGCACCGGGGAGCTGTTTTTT. This chain connects TRBV11-3 to TRBJ2-2; no reliable D call. The germline V gene encodes CDR1 SGHNT and CDR2 YENEEA. The CDR3 is 12 amino acids. Trimming took off 7 bases at V and 4 bases at J, with 7 bases between the two ends.

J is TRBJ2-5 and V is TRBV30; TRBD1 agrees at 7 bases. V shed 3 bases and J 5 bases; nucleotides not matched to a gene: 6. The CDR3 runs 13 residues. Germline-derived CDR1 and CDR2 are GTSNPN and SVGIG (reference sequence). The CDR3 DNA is TGTGCCTGGAGGAGGACAGGCGGGGAGACCCAGTACTTC. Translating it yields CAWRRTGGETQYF.

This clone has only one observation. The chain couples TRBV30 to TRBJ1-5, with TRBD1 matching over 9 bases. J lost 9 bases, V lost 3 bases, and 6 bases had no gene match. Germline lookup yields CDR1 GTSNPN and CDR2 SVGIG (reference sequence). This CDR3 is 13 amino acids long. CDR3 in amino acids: CAWRGSDRGPQHF. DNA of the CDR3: TGTGCCTGGAGAGGCTCGGACAGGGGGCCCCAGCATTTT.

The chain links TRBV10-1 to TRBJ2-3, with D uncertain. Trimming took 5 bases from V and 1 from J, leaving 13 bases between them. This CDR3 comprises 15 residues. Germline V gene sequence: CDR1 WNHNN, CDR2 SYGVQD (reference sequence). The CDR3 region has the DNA TGCGCCAGCAGTCTCTCACCAGGAGGCACAGATACGCAGTATTTT. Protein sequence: CASSLSPGGTDTQYF.

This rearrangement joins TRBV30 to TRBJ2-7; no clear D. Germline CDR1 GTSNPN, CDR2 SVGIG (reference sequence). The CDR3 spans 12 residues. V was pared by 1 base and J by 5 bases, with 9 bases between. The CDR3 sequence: CAWSASQNEQYF. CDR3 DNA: TGTGCCTGGAGTGCCTCTCAGAACGAGCAGTACTTC.

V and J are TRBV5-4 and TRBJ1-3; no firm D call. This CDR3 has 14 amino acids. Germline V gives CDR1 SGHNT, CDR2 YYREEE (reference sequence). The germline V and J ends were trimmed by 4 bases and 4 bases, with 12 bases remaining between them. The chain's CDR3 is CASSPAGGGNTIYF. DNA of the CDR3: TGTGCCAGCAGCCCTGCGGGTGGCGGAAACACCATATATTTT. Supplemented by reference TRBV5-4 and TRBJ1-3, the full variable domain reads ETGVTQSPTHLIKTRGQQVTLRCSSQSGHNTVSWYQQALGQGPQFIFQYYREEENGRGNFPPRFSGLQFPNYSSELNVNALELDDSALYLCASSPAGGGNTIYFGEGSWLTVV.

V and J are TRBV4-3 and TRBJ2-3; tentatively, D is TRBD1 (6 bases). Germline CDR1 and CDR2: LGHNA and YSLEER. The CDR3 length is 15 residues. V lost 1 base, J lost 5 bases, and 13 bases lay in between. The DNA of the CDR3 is TGCGCCAGCAGCCAAGGGGCGACAGGTCGAGATACGCAGTATTTT. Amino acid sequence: CASSQGATGRDTQYF.

Here the CDR3 DNA reads TGCGCCAGCAGCCAAGTCTTCCGGACTAATGAGCAGTTCTTC. Encoded protein: CASSQVFRTNEQFF. The chain carries TRBV4-1 and TRBJ2-1; D perhaps matches TRBD2 (5 bases). Germline V lookup: CDR1 MGHRA, CDR2 YSYEKL. CDR3 length: 14 residues. The ends were cut back, 1 base at V and 7 bases at J, with 11 bases in the middle.

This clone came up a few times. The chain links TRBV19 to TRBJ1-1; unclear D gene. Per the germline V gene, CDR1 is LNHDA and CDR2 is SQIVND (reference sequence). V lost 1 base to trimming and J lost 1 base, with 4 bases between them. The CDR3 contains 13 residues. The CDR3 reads CASSIGRNTEAFF. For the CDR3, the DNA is TGTGCCAGTAGTATAGGCAGGAACACTGAAGCTTTCTTT.

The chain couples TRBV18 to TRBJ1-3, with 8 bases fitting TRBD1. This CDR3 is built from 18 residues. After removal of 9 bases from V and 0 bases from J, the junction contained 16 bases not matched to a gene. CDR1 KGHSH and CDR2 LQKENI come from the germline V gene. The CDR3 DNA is TGTGCCAGTACTACAGGGGGTAATCAAGGGATCTCTGGAAACACCATATATTTT. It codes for CASTTGGNQGISGNTIYF.

CDR3: CASIGAGGRGQETQYF. The CDR3 DNA follows: TGTGCCAGCATAGGGGCGGGAGGTCGGGGGCAAGAGACCCAGTACTTC. The chain combines TRBV11-3 with TRBJ2-5; 8 positions agree with TRBD2. This CDR3 comprises 16 residues. V was pared by 7 bases and J by 2 bases, with 12 bases of the junction left unmatched. Germline V gives CDR1 SGHNT, CDR2 YENEEA.

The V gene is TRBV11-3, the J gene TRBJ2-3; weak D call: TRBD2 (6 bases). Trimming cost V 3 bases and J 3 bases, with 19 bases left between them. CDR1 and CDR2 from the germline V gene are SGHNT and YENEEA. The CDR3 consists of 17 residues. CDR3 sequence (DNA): TGTGCCAGCAGCTTCCGCGGGGACTCATTAAAAACAGATACGCAGTATTTT. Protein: CASSFRGDSLKTDTQYF.

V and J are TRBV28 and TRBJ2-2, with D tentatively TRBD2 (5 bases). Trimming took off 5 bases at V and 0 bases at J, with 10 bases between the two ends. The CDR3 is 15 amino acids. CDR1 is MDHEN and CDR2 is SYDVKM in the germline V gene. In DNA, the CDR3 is TGTGCCAGCAGTCGGAGGACCTCGAACACCGGGGAGCTGTTTTTT. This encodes CASSRRTSNTGELFF.

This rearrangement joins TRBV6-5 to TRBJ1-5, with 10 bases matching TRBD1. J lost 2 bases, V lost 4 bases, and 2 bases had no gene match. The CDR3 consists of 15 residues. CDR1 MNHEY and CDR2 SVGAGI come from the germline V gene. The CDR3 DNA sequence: TGTGCCAGCAGTTCCGGGACAGGGGGCAATCAGCCCCAGCATTTT. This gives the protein CASSSGTGGNQPQHF.

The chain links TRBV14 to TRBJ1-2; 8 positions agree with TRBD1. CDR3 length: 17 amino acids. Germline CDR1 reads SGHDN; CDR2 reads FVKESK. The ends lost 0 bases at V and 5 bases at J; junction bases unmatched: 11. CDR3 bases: TGTGCCAGCAGCCAAGACGCAGGGGGCTCCTGGCCTTATGGCTACACCTTC. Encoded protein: CASSQDAGGSWPYGYTF. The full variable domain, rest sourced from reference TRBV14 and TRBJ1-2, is EAGVTQFPSHSVIEKGQTVTLRCDPISGHDNLYWYRRVMGKEIKFLLHFVKESKQDESGMPNNRFLAERTGGTYSTLKVQPAELEDSGVYFCASSQDAGGSWPYGYTFGSGTRLTVV.

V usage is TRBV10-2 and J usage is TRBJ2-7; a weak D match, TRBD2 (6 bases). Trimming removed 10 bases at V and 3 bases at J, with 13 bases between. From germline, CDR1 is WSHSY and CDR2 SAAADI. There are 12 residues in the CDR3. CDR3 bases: TGCGCCATCGTTCGGGAGAACTACGAGCAGTACTTC. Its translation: CAIVRENYEQYF.

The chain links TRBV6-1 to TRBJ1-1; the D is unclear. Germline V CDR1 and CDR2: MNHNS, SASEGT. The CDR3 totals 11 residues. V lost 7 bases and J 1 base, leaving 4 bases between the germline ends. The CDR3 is CASIENTEAFF. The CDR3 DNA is TGTGCCAGCATTGAGAACACTGAAGCTTTCTTT.

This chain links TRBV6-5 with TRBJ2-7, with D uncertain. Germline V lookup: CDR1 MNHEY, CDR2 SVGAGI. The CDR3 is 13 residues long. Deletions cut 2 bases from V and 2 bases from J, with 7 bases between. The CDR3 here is CASSYARTYEQYF. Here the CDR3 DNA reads TGTGCCAGCAGTTACGCCCGAACCTACGAGCAGTACTTC.

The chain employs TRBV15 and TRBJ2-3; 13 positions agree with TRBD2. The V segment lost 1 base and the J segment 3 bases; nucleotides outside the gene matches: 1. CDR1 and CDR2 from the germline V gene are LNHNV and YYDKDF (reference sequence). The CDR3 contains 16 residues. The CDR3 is CATSRGTSGRTDTQYF. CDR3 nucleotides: TGTGCCACCAGCAGAGGGACTAGCGGGAGAACAGATACGCAGTATTTT.

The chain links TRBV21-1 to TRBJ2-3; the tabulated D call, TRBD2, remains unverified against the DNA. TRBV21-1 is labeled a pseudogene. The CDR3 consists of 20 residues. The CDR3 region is CASSKVTSGRTLSSTDTQYF. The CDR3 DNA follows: TGTGCCAGCAGCAAAGTAACTAGCGGGAGGACCCTCTCTAGCACAGATACGCAGTATTTT.

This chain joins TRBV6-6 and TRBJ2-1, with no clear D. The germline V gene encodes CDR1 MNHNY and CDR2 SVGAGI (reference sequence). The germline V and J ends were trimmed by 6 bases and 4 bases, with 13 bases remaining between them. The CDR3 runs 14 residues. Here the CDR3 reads CASRISRTYNEQFF. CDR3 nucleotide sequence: TGTGCCAGCAGAATAAGCCGAACTTACAATGAGCAGTTCTTC.

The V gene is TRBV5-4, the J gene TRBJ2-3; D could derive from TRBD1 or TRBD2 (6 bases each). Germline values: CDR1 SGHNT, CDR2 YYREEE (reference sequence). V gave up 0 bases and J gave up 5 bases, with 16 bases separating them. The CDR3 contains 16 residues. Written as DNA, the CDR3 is TGTGCCAGCAGCTTGGCTGGGGGGCCCCTGTTAGATACGCAGTATTTT. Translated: CASSLAGGPLLDTQYF.